The 10 T cell receptor beta chains given below trace back to one sample, sequenced in a study of T-cell reconstitution after alpha-beta-depleted transplantation in children. Unique molecular identifiers were incorporated when the TCRbeta library was constructed. TCRdb reanalysed the PCR reads using MiXCR and keeps one entry per CDR3 protein. The sample lists 350,000 to 400,000 distinct CDR3 sequences; roughly 22% were seen once. The specimen comprised PBMCs from the stem cell graft donor, sampled from the stem cell graft. These receptors all come from a human donor who donated a stem cell graft to a child with acute myeloid leukemia.

The chain is built from TRBV7-8 and TRBJ2-7; possibly TRBD2 for D (6 bases). Trimming pared 5 bases from V and 0 bases from J, leaving 8 bases between. The germline gives CDR1 SGHVS, CDR2 FQNEAQ. The CDR3 totals 13 residues. This CDR3 is CASSRTTSYEQYF. The CDR3 region has the DNA TGTGCCAGCAGCAGGACTACCTCCTACGAGCAGTACTTC.

This clonotype came up a few times. The V gene is TRBV24-1, the J gene TRBJ1-5; weak D call: TRBD1 (5 bases). V was trimmed by 4 bases and J by 1 base, leaving 13 bases between them. CDR1 is KGHDR, CDR2 SFDVKD, per germline. The CDR3 contains 16 residues. CDR3 nucleotide sequence: TGTGCCACCAGTGACCTTGACAGTCGAAGCAATCAGCCCCAGCATTTT. It is translated as CATSDLDSRSNQPQHF.

Only a few counts were recorded for this clonotype. The rearrangement joins TRBV20-1 to TRBJ1-1, with D hard to call. Germline V gives CDR1 DFQATT, CDR2 SNEGSKA (reference sequence). The CDR3 contains 14 residues. Trimming removed 2 bases from V and 3 bases from J, with 13 bases in between. CDR3 region: CSARYGGSDTEAFF. The CDR3, as DNA: TGCAGTGCTAGATACGGAGGGAGCGACACTGAAGCTTTCTTT.

This clonotype was found many times. V gene TRBV15 combines with J gene TRBJ2-1; 9 positions agree with TRBD1. The CDR3 is 15 residues long. J was trimmed by 7 bases and V by 1 base; bases with no gene match: 5. The germline gives CDR1 LNHNV, CDR2 YYDKDF (reference sequence). CDR3 bases: TGTGCCACCAGCAGAGGGACAGGGGAACGGAATGAGCAGTTCTTC. Translated, it gives CATSRGTGERNEQFF.

There are a few counts of this clonotype. The V and J genes are TRBV20-1 and TRBJ2-3; 12 bases line up with TRBD1. The CDR3 totals 16 residues. Germline lookup yields CDR1 DFQATT and CDR2 SNEGSKA (reference sequence). V lost 5 bases and J lost 6; bases outside the gene matches: 12. CDR3 sequence (DNA): TGCAGTGCTCTCCAGCCCGGGACAGGGGGCGCCGATACGCAGTATTTT. This translates into CSALQPGTGGADTQYF.

This clonotype was detected only a few times. The rearrangement links TRBV15 to TRBJ1-5, with a possible D match to TRBD1 (6 bases). V shed 1 base and J shed 4 bases, with 11 bases lying between them. Germline values: CDR1 LNHNV, CDR2 YYDKDF (reference sequence). The length of the CDR3 is 15 residues. The CDR3 DNA sequence: TGTGCCACCAGCAGAGCGCCCAGGGGAAATCAGCCCCAGCATTTT. It codes for CATSRAPRGNQPQHF.

This rearrangement joins TRBV12-3 or TRBV12-4 to TRBJ2-2, with 7 bases matching TRBD2. The CDR3 contains 16 residues. With 7 bases clipped from V and 0 bases from J, the junction kept 8 bases outside the gene matches. The CDR3: CASTFSGGANTGELFF. The CDR3 DNA follows: TGTGCCAGCACCTTTTCGGGAGGCGCGAACACCGGGGAGCTGTTTTTT.

At least ten counts were recorded for this clonotype. V is TRBV5-1 and J is TRBJ2-7; 10 bases agree with TRBD1. After removal of 2 bases from V and 6 bases from J, the junction contained 5 bases not matched to a gene. The CDR3 covers 14 residues. The V gene's germline CDR1 is SGHRS and CDR2 YFSETQ. CDR3: CASSLGTGDAEQYF. The CDR3 coding sequence is TGCGCCAGCAGCTTAGGGACAGGGGACGCCGAGCAGTACTTC.

This clonotype was counted ten times or more. The V gene is TRBV20-1, the J gene TRBJ2-5, with D perhaps TRBD2 (6 bases). V was clipped by 4 bases and J by 6 bases, with 15 bases between them. CDR1 and CDR2 from the germline V gene are DFQATT and SNEGSKA (reference sequence). The CDR3 is 13 residues long. In DNA, the CDR3 is TGCAGTGCTAACTGGGACTTAGAAAAGACCCAGTACTTC. Its translation is CSANWDLEKTQYF.

The V gene is TRBV9, the J gene TRBJ2-5; D perhaps matches TRBD1 (5 bases). Looked up from germline, CDR1 is SGDLS and CDR2 is YYNGEE. This CDR3 comprises 16 residues. Trimming removed 0 bases at V and 5 bases at J, with 17 bases between. The CDR3 DNA reads TGTGCCAGCAGCGTAGGGGGCGGTTTCGATGAGGAGACCCAGTACTTC. It yields the protein CASSVGGGFDEETQYF.